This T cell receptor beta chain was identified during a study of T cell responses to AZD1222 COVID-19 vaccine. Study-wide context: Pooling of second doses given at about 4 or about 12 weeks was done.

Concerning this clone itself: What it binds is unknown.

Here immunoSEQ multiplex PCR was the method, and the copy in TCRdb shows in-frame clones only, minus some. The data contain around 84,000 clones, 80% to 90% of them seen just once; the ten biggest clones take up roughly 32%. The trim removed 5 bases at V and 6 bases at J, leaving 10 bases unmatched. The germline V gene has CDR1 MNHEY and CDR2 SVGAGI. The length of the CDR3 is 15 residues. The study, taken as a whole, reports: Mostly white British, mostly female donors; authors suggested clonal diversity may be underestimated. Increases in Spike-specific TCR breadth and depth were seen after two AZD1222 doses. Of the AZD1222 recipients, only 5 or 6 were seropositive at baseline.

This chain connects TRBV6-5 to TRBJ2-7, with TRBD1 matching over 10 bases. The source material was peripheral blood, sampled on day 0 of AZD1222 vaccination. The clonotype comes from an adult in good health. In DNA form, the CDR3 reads TGTGCCAGCAGTACCCGGGACAGGGGCCATAGCGAGCAGTACTTC. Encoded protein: CASSTRDRGHSEQYF.